The rows below give T cell receptor beta chains drawn from one sample of a study of T cells after posttransplantation cyclophosphamide. The data were produced by immunoSEQ multiplex PCR, yet TCRdb's version contains in-frame clones alone and is incomplete. Here the sample spans 15,000 to 20,000 clones, 60% to 80% being singletons. The material was CD8+ T cells sorted from PBMCs, obtained just over 1,900 days after a stem cell transplant with posttransplant cyclophosphamide. The source is a female patient aged 40 to 55 who received an allogeneic stem cell transplant from a related donor, was CMV-positive, and had no GVHD. Some of the T cells may derive from the graft donor. CDR3s include the opening cysteine and the closing phenylalanine or tryptophan. The D gene is left open where the match is weak. For some rows the clone size is stated as once, few or many, or as a class when expanded; others skip it.

j_call: TRBJ2-1; d_call: -; clone_size: -; v_call: TRBV4-2; cdr3_aa: CASSQDPRSSYNEQFF; cdr3_nt: TGTGCCAGCAGCCAAGATCCGAGGAGCTCCTACAATGAGCAGTTCTTC
j_call: TRBJ2-2; d_call: TRBD2; clone_size: -; v_call: TRBV7-3; cdr3_aa: CASSPSFGSGSAGELFF; cdr3_nt: TGTGCCAGCAGCCCATCGTTTGGTAGCGGGTCCGCCGGGGAGCTGTTTTTT
j_call: TRBJ2-3; d_call: TRBD2; clone_size: -; v_call: TRBV5-8; cdr3_aa: CASSRGLAKTTLSTDTQYF; cdr3_nt: TGTGCCAGCAGCCGGGGACTAGCGAAGACGACCCTTAGCACAGATACGCAGTATTTT
j_call: TRBJ2-2; d_call: -; clone_size: -; v_call: TRBV7-9; cdr3_aa: CASSFNQGRLTSGTGELFF; cdr3_nt: TGTGCCAGCAGCTTTAATCAGGGAAGATTAACGTCGGGCACCGGGGAGCTGTTTTTT
j_call: TRBJ2-3; d_call: TRBD2; clone_size: -; v_call: TRBV5-4; cdr3_aa: CASSLAISGGADTQYF; cdr3_nt: TGTGCCAGCAGCTTGGCTATTAGCGGGGGGGCAGATACGCAGTATTTT
j_call: TRBJ1-4; d_call: TRBD1; clone_size: -; v_call: TRBV7-9; cdr3_aa: CASSLAQGTGAEKLFF; cdr3_nt: TGTGCCAGCAGCTTAGCGCAAGGGACAGGGGCTGAAAAACTGTTTTTT
j_call: TRBJ2-7; d_call: TRBD1; clone_size: few; v_call: TRBV11-3; cdr3_aa: CASSLGTGDHYEQYF; cdr3_nt: TGTGCCAGCAGCTTAGGGACAGGGGACCACTACGAGCAGTACTTC
j_call: TRBJ1-6; d_call: TRBD1; clone_size: -; v_call: TRBV28; cdr3_aa: CASSLQGGDSPLHF; cdr3_nt: TGTGCCAGCAGTTTGCAAGGGGGCGATTCACCCCTCCACTTT
j_call: TRBJ2-7; d_call: TRBD1; clone_size: -; v_call: TRBV7-6; cdr3_aa: CASSSEGQDFYEQYF; cdr3_nt: TGTGCCAGCAGCTCGGAGGGACAGGACTTCTACGAGCAGTACTTC
j_call: TRBJ2-2; d_call: -; clone_size: -; v_call: TRBV10-3; cdr3_aa: CAILNPENLNTGELFF; cdr3_nt: TGTGCCATCTTGAATCCGGAGAATCTGAACACCGGGGAGCTGTTTTTT